Described below is a single TCR beta chain sequence and its context. Its antigen is as yet unknown. Per germline, CDR1 SQVTM and CDR2 ANQGSEA. The CDR3 spans 15 residues. V shed 4 bases and J 3 bases; nucleotides not matched to a gene: 6. TCRdb called the reads again in MiXCR, with one record for every CDR3 protein. The sample contains 150,000 to 200,000 distinct CDR3 sequences, about an eighth of which appear only once. This entry is derived from a study of T cell repertoires in cytomegalovirus infection. Turning to the study itself: Through public TCR beta signatures, both CMV infection and matching HLA type were indicated.

Study-wide results and caveats: Using cumulative public TCR beta family frequency, the authors identified those who carried CMV together with the relevant HLA.

The chain carries TRBV29-1 and TRBJ1-3, with TRBD1 identical over 10 bases. The sequenced sample consisted of PBMCs. The receptor comes from a human donor in good health (CMV status not recorded). Some clones in this sample may be carry-over from other donors' samples. CDR3 in DNA: TGCAGCGTTGCCGGGGGGACAGGGGATGGAAACACCATATATTTT. Its translation: CSVAGGTGDGNTIYF.